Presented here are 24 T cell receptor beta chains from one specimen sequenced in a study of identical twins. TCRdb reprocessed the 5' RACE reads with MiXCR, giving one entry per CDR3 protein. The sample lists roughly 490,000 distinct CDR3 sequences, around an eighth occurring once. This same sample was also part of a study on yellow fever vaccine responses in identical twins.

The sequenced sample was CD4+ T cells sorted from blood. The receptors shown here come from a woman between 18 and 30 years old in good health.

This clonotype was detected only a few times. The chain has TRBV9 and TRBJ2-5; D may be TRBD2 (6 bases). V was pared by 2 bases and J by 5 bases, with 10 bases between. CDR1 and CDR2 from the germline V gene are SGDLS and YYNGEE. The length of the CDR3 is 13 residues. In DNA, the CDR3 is TGTGCCAGCAGCGTGGGACTTGCGGAGACCCAGTACTTC. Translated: CASSVGLAETQYF.

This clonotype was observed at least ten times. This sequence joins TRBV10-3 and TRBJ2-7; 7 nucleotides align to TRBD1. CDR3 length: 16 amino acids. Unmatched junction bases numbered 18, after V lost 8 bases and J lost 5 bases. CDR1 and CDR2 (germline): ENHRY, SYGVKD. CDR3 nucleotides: TGTGCCATCGCGAAGGGTTCACCGGGACAGACCAACGAGCAGTACTTC. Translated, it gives CAIAKGSPGQTNEQYF.

CDR3 protein: CATSVGGTDTQYF. In DNA, the CDR3 is TGTGCCACCAGTGTGGGTGGCACAGATACGCAGTATTTT. The chain employs TRBV24-1 and TRBJ2-3; no firm D call. Germline lookup yields CDR1 KGHDR and CDR2 SFDVKD. Trimming removed 5 bases from V and 1 base from J, with 6 bases in between. CDR3 size: 13 residues.

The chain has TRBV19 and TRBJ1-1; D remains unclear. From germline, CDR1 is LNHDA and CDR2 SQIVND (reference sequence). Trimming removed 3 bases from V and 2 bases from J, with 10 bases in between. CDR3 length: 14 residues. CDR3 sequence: CASSINADNTEAFF. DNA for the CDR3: TGTGCCAGTAGTATTAATGCGGACAACACTGAAGCTTTCTTT.

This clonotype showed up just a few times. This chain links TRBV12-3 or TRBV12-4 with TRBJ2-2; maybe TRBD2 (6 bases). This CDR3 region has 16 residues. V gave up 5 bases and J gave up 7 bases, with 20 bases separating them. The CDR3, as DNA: TGTGCCAGCAGTCCCCAAAGCGGGCTCATGGGCGGGGAGCTGTTTTTT. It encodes CASSPQSGLMGGELFF.

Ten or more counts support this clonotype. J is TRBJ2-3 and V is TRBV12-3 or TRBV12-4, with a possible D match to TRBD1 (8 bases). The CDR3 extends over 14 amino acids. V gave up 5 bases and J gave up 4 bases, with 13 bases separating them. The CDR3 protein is CASSVTGGADTQYF. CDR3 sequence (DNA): TGTGCCAGCAGTGTCACAGGGGGGGCAGATACGCAGTATTTT.

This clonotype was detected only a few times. This CDR3 reads CSAMGGAGNTIYF. CDR3 nucleotide sequence: TGCAGCGCGATGGGGGGGGCTGGAAACACCATATATTTT. This chain links TRBV29-1 with TRBJ1-3; D may be TRBD1 (5 bases). CDR1 and CDR2 (germline): SQVTM, ANQGSEA. CDR3 length: 13 amino acids. The V end was cut by 7 bases, the J end by 2 bases, with 12 bases between.

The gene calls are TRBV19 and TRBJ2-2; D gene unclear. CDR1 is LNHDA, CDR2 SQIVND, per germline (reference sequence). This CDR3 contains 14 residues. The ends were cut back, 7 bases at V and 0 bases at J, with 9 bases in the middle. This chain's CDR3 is CASIVEPNTGELFF. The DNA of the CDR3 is TGTGCCAGTATAGTGGAGCCGAACACCGGGGAGCTGTTTTTT.

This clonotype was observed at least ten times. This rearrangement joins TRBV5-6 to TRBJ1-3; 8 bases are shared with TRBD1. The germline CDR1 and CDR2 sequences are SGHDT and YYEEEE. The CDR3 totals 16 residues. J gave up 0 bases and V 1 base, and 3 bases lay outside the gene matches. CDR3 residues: CASSLPTGGSGNTIYF. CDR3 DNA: TGTGCCAGCAGCTTGCCAACAGGGGGCTCTGGAAACACCATATATTTT. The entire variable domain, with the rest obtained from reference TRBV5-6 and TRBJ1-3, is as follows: DAGVTQSPTHLIKTRGQQVTLRCSPKSGHDTVSWYQQALGQGPQFIFQYYEEEERQRGNFPDRFSGHQFPNYSSELNVNALLLGDSALYLCASSLPTGGSGNTIYFGEGSWLTVV.

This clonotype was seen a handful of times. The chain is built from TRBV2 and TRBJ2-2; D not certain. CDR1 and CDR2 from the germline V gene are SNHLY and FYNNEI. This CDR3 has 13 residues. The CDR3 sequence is CAFTLSPPGELFF. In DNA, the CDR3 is TGTGCGTTTACCCTTAGTCCTCCCGGGGAGCTGTTTTTT.

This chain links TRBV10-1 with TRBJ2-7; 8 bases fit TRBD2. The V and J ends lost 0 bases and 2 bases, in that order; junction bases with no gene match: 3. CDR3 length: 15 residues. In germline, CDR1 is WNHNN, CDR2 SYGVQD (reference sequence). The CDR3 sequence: CASSESAGLAYEQYF. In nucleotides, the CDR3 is TGCGCCAGCAGTGAGTCAGCGGGACTAGCCTACGAGCAGTACTTC.

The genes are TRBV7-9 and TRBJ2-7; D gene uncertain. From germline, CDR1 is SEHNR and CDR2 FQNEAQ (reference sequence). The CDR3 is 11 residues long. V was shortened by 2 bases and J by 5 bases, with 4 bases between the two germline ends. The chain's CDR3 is CASSLSHEQYF. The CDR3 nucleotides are TGTGCCAGCAGCTTATCCCACGAGCAGTACTTC.

The CDR3 DNA is TGTGCCAGCAGTGAAAGAGGGGGCAGGCAGCAGTACTTC. Translated, it gives CASSERGGRQQYF. V is TRBV2 and J is TRBJ2-7; 7 bases agree with TRBD1. The ends lost 2 bases at V and 8 bases at J; junction bases unmatched: 6. CDR3 length: 13 amino acids. Germline V gene lookup returns CDR1 SNHLY and CDR2 FYNNEI.

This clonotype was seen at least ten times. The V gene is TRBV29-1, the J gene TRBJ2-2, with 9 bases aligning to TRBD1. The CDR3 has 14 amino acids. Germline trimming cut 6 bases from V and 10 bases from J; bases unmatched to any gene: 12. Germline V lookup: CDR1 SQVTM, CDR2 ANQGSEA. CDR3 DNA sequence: TGCAGCGTCAGCCGGGACAGGGAGGAGGAGGAGCTGTTTTTT. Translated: CSVSRDREEEELFF.

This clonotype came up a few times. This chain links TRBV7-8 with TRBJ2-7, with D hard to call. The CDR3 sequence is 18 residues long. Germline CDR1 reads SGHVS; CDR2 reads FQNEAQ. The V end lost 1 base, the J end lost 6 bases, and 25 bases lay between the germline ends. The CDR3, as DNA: TGTGCCAGCAGCTTAGTCGTCAGTAGGGCCTCGAATTCGGGCGAGCAGTACTTC. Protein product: CASSLVVSRASNSGEQYF. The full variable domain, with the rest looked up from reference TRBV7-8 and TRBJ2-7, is GAGVSQSPRYKVAKRGQDVALRCDPISGHVSLFWYQQALGQGPEFLTYFQNEAQLDKSGLPSDRFFAERPEGSVSTLKIQRTQQEDSAVYLCASSLVVSRASNSGEQYFGPGTRLTVT.

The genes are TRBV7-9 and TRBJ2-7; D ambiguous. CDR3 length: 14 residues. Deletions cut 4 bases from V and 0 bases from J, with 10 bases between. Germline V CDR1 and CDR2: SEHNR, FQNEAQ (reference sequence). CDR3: CASSSSGRSYEQYF. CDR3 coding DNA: TGTGCCAGCAGCTCTAGTGGACGCTCCTACGAGCAGTACTTC.

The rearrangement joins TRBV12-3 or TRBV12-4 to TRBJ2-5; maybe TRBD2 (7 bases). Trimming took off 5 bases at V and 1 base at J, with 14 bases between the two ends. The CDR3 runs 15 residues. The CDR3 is CASSPIGGLQETQYF. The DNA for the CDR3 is TGTGCCAGCAGTCCTATCGGGGGGCTCCAAGAGACCCAGTACTTC.

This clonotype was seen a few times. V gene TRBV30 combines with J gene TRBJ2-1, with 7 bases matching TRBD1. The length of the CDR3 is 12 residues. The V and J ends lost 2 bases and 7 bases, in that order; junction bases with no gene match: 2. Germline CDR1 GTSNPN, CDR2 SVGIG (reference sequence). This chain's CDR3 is CAWSPGGNEQFF. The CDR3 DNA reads TGTGCCTGGAGTCCAGGGGGTAATGAGCAGTTCTTC.

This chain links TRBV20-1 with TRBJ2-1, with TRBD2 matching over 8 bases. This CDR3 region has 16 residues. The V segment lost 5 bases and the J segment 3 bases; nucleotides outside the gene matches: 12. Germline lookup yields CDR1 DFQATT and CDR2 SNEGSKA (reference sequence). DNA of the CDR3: TGCAGTGCTGCGCAAGCGGGAGTAAGGAACTACAATGAGCAGTTCTTC. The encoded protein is CSAAQAGVRNYNEQFF.

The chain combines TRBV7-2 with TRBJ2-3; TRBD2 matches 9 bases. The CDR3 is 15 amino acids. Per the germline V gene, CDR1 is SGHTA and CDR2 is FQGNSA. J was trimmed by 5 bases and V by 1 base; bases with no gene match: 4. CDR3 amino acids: CASSLGGGGGDTQYF. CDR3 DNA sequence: TGTGCCAGCAGCTTAGGGGGCGGGGGGGGAGATACGCAGTATTTT.

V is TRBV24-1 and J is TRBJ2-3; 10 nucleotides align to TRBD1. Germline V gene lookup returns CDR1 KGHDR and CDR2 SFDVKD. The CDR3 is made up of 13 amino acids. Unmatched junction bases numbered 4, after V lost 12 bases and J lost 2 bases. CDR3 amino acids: CASGQGITDTQYF. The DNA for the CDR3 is TGTGCCTCGGGACAGGGGATCACAGATACGCAGTATTTT.

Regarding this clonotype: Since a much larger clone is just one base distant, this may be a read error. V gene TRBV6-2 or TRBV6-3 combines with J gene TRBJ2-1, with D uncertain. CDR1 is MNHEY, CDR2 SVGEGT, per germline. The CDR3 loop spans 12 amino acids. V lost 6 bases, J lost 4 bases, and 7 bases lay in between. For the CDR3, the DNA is TGTGCCAGCAGCCCACAGTACAATGAGCAGTTCTTC. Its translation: CASSPQYNEQFF.

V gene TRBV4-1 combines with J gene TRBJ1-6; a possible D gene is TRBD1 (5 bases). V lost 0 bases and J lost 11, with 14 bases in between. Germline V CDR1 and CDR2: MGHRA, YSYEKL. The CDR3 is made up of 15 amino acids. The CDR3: CASSQENRPGTPLHF. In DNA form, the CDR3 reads TGCGCCAGCAGCCAAGAGAACAGGCCCGGGACACCCCTCCACTTT.

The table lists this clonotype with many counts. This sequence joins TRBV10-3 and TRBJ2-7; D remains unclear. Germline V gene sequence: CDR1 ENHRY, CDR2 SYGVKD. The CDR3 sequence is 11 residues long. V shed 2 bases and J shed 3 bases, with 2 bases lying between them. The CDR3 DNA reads TGTGCCATCAGTGAGGGCTACGAGCAGTACTTC. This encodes CAISEGYEQYF.